Following are 22 T cell receptor beta chains from one sample sequenced in a study of radiotherapy plus CTLA-4 blockade in lung cancer. Sequenced by immunoSEQ multiplex PCR; TCRdb stores in-frame clones only, minus some. The sample carries approximately 60,000 clones, 77% recorded once. The sequences come from peripheral blood, collected from a patient treated with radiotherapy plus ipilimumab. These receptors originate from a human donor with non-small cell lung cancer who had a complete response to radiotherapy plus ipilimumab.

The chain joins TRBV7-2 to TRBJ2-3; 10 nucleotides line up with TRBD2. With V trimmed by 0 bases and J by 3 bases, 6 bases remained unmatched. Looked up from germline, CDR1 is SGHTA and CDR2 is FQGNSA. The CDR3 consists of 17 residues. This CDR3 is CASSLAGSGRSTDTQYF. The CDR3 coding sequence is TGTGCCAGCAGCTTAGCTGGTAGCGGGAGGTCTACAGATACGCAGTATTTT. Together with reference TRBV7-2 and TRBJ2-3, the CDR3 gives the full variable domain: GAGVSQSPSNKVTEKGKDVELRCDPISGHTALYWYRQSLGQGLEFLIYFQGNSAPDKSGLPSDRFSAERTGGSVSTLTIQRTQQEDSAVYLCASSLAGSGRSTDTQYFGPGTRLTVL.

The rearrangement uses TRBV18 and TRBJ1-2; D possibly corresponds to TRBD1 (5 bases). This CDR3 has 17 residues. The V gene lost 0 bases and the J gene lost 0 bases, with 14 bases spanning the gap. The germline V gene has CDR1 KGHSH and CDR2 LQKENI. The CDR3 DNA follows: TGTGCCAGCTCACCACCTGGCAGGGTCCAAGCTAACTATGGCTACACCTTC. Translated, it gives CASSPPGRVQANYGYTF.

V is TRBV7-9 and J is TRBJ1-2, with 7 bases that match TRBD1. The CDR3 extends over 13 amino acids. With 5 bases clipped from V and 3 bases from J, the junction kept 3 bases outside the gene matches. Germline loops: CDR1 SEHNR, CDR2 FQNEAQ (reference sequence). The chain's CDR3 is CASSPGGDYGYTF. DNA of the CDR3: TGTGCCAGCAGCCCAGGGGGGGACTATGGCTACACCTTC.

CDR3 DNA sequence: TGTGCCTGGAGTGGACAGGGGTTTCGACAGCCCCAGCATTTT. The encoded protein is CAWSGQGFRQPQHF. The chain couples TRBV30 to TRBJ1-5; 8 nucleotides line up with TRBD1. The junction had 6 bases not matched to a gene; V was cut back by 1 base and J by 7 bases. Germline assignment: CDR1 GTSNPN and CDR2 SVGIG (reference sequence). The CDR3 contains 14 residues. The variable domain in full, completed from reference TRBV30 and TRBJ1-5, reads SQTIHQWPATLVQPVGSPLSLECTVEGTSNPNLYWYRQAAGRGLQLLFYSVGIGQISSEVPQNLSASRPQDRQFILSSKKLLLSDSGFYLCAWSGQGFRQPQHFGDGTRLSIL.

This clone was counted a single time. The V gene is TRBV5-1, the J gene TRBJ1-4, with D tentatively TRBD1 (6 bases). Germline values: CDR1 SGHRS, CDR2 YFSETQ. The CDR3 is 16 residues long. V was pared by 3 bases and J by 5 bases, with 17 bases between. The CDR3 DNA follows: TGCGCCAGCAGCTCGGGAGGAGGGGGGTCAAATGAAAAACTGTTTTTT. Its translation: CASSSGGGGSNEKLFF.

The CDR3 region has the DNA TGTGCCAGCAGTGATCCGGCCGGACAGGGTGAAAAACTGTTTTTT. Protein product: CASSDPAGQGEKLFF. The chain has TRBV25-1 and TRBJ1-4, with 8 bases that match TRBD1. The length of the CDR3 is 15 residues. CDR1 MGHDK and CDR2 SYGVNS come from the germline V gene. Germline trimming cut 3 bases from V and 7 bases from J; bases unmatched to any gene: 7.

The rearrangement links TRBV18 to TRBJ1-1, with a tentative D call TRBD1 (6 bases). There are 18 residues in the CDR3. Germline loops: CDR1 KGHSH, CDR2 LQKENI. The V end lost 0 bases, the J end lost 1 base, and 18 bases lay between the germline ends. The CDR3 reads CASSPPVGRGARNTEAFF. The CDR3 DNA is TGTGCCAGCTCACCACCGGTGGGCAGGGGCGCACGGAACACTGAAGCTTTCTTT.

The chain is built from TRBV18 and TRBJ1-3; D is possibly TRBD1 (6 bases). Looked up from germline, CDR1 is KGHSH and CDR2 is LQKENI. The CDR3 runs to 15 residues. Trimming removed 3 bases from V and 0 bases from J, with 9 bases in between. CDR3 sequence reads: CASSPGTHSGNTIYF. The CDR3 DNA sequence: TGTGCCAGCTCACCCGGGACACACTCTGGAAACACCATATATTTT.

Comment on this clone: Mismatch with germline at one junction end may stem from a read error. This chain joins TRBV7-7 and TRBJ2-1, with TRBD2 matching 15 bases. The CDR3 has 16 residues. The germline CDR1 and CDR2 sequences are SSHAT and FNYEAQ (reference sequence). The CDR3 reads CASSIGLAGGRSEQFF. The CDR3 DNA is TGTGCTAGCAGCATTGGACTAGCGGGGGGGCGAAGTGAGCAGTTCTTC.

The chain recombines TRBV28 with TRBJ2-3, with TRBD1 matching over 7 bases. CDR1 is MDHEN and CDR2 is SYDVKM in the germline V gene. This CDR3 region has 12 residues. Trimming at V came to 5 bases and at J to 11 bases, leaving 7 bases not matched to a gene. The CDR3 region has the DNA TGTGCCAGCAGTGGCCGGGACAGCAAGCAGTATTTT. It codes for CASSGRDSKQYF.

This chain uses TRBV10-3 with TRBJ2-1, with 13 bases identical to TRBD2. The V gene end was trimmed by 4 bases and the J gene end by 6 bases; junction bases not matched to a gene: 3. The CDR3 spans 15 residues. CDR1 is ENHRY and CDR2 is SYGVKD in the germline V gene. The CDR3 loop is CAISGLAGGSNEQFF. The CDR3 bases are TGTGCCATCAGTGGACTAGCGGGAGGTTCCAATGAGCAGTTCTTC.

This clone was detected once. The chain uses TRBV9 and TRBJ2-3; perhaps D is TRBD1 or TRBD2 (5 bases each). This CDR3 comprises 16 residues. V was shortened by 6 bases and J by 0 bases, with 17 bases between the two germline ends. Per the germline V gene, CDR1 is SGDLS and CDR2 is YYNGEE. CDR3 residues: CASTSGRGPSTDTQYF. The CDR3, as DNA: TGTGCCAGCACTTCAGGTAGGGGACCTAGCACAGATACGCAGTATTTT.

The chain is built from TRBV19 and TRBJ1-3; D gene unclear. Trimming stripped 3 bases from V and 5 bases from J, with 5 bases between. The V gene's germline CDR1 is LNHDA and CDR2 SQIVND (reference sequence). This CDR3 spans 12 amino acids. The CDR3 DNA is TGTGCCAGTAGTATTGGTCGAAACACCATATATTTT. Amino acids: CASSIGRNTIYF.

The chain employs TRBV5-1 and TRBJ1-1, with D hard to call. V was pared by 4 bases and J by 0 bases, with 13 bases between. The CDR3 contains 15 residues. The germline gives CDR1 SGHRS, CDR2 YFSETQ. The CDR3 DNA reads as TGCGCCAGCAGCCCAATTAGGACGGTGAACACTGAAGCTTTCTTT. Its protein product is CASSPIRTVNTEAFF.

The rearrangement uses TRBV10-3 and TRBJ2-1; D not certain. Between the trimmed V and J ends, which lost 4 bases and 5 bases, there was a span of 15 bases. Germline assignment: CDR1 ENHRY and CDR2 SYGVKD. This CDR3 region has 15 residues. The chain's CDR3 is CAISVEEGGNNEQFF. As DNA, the CDR3 is TGTGCCATCAGTGTAGAGGAAGGCGGTAACAATGAGCAGTTCTTC.

This clone has only one observation. CDR3 amino acids: CASSPNTGINEQFF. CDR3 DNA: TGTGCCAGCAGCCCGAACACGGGGATCAATGAGCAGTTCTTC. The chain is built from TRBV11-2 and TRBJ2-1; possible D gene TRBD2, 5 bases. CDR3 size: 14 residues. V gave up 5 bases and J gave up 6 bases, with 14 bases separating them. Per the germline V gene, CDR1 is SGHAT and CDR2 is FQNNGV.

The CDR3 sequence is CAISDGGTQPQHF. In DNA form, the CDR3 reads TGTGCCATCAGTGACGGGGGGACTCAGCCCCAGCATTTT. The chain combines TRBV10-3 with TRBJ1-5; TRBD1 is a possible D gene (5 bases). The V end was cut by 3 bases, the J end by 6 bases, with 9 bases between. There are 13 residues in the CDR3. Germline-derived CDR1 and CDR2 are ENHRY and SYGVKD.

The chain couples TRBV7-2 to TRBJ1-2; D is ambiguous. Germline assignment: CDR1 SGHTA and CDR2 FQGNSA. The CDR3 is made up of 15 amino acids. V lost 3 bases, J lost 0 bases, and 11 bases lay in between. CDR3 in DNA: TGTGCCAGCAGCTTCGCAGAGCAATCTAACTATGGCTACACCTTC. This codes for CASSFAEQSNYGYTF.

The chain is built from TRBV5-6 and TRBJ2-7; tentative D call: TRBD1 (5 bases). Germline lookup yields CDR1 SGHDT and CDR2 YYEEEE. CDR3 length: 16 residues. The CDR3 loop reads CASRLAVQGMRYEQYV. As DNA, the CDR3 is TGTGCCAGCAGATTGGCAGTTCAGGGTATGCGCTACGAGCAGTACGTC.

This clone was counted a few times. This sequence joins TRBV21-1 and TRBJ1-5. TRBV21-1 counts as a pseudogene. The CDR3 sequence is 15 residues long. As DNA, the CDR3 is TGTGCCAGCAGCAAAGAGGTTCGGAGGGGTCAGCCCCAGCATTTT. Its protein product is CASSKEVRRGQPQHF.

This chain uses TRBV7-9 with TRBJ1-1; TRBD1 might be the D (6 bases). Trimming left V 3 bases short and J 8 bases short, with 10 bases between. This CDR3 region has 12 residues. Germline CDR1 reads SEHNR; CDR2 reads FQNEAQ (reference sequence). Here the CDR3 reads CASSFTGTEAFF. Here the CDR3 DNA reads TGTGCCAGCAGCTTCACCGGGACAGAAGCTTTCTTT.

V and J are TRBV19 and TRBJ1-3; no definite D call. The germline gives CDR1 LNHDA, CDR2 SQIVND (reference sequence). This CDR3 spans 14 amino acids. Trimming took off 4 bases at V and 4 bases at J, with 11 bases between the two ends. CDR3 in amino acids: CASSNRGLGNTIYF. The CDR3 DNA is TGTGCCAGTAGTAATAGAGGATTAGGAAACACCATATATTTT.